These T cell receptor beta chains were read from a single sample in a study of blood T cells in healthy people across ages. Each CDR3 protein is one row after TCRdb ran MiXCR on the 5' RACE reads. The sample carries over 600,000 distinct CDR3 sequences, around 50% recorded once. The sequencing input was blood. The source of these receptors is a middle-aged man in good health. Both conserved end residues are trimmed from each CDR3. Clone sizes are given selectively: once, few, many, or a class where the clone is expanded.

.,few,TRBV27,ASRPRTSGSREQY
TRBJ1-5,.,TRBV20-1,SARGTGGISNQPQH
TRBJ1-1,.,TRBV10-3,AISEPGVEAF
TRBJ2-3,.,TRBV4-3,ASSQDGSGRTEVDTQY
TRBJ1-5,.,TRBV6-2/TRBV6-3,ASSYSGRVNQPQH
TRBJ2-5,few,TRBV5-1,ASTQSGGSVRETQY
TRBJ2-7,.,TRBV12-3/TRBV12-4,ASTGGSIHEQY
TRBJ1-4,.,TRBV5-1,ASSVGINEKLF
TRBJ2-1,.,TRBV7-7,ASSPAQGNNEQF
TRBJ2-1,.,TRBV12-3/TRBV12-4,ASSDRGIGNNEQF
TRBJ2-5,few,TRBV29-1,SVDGREETQY
TRBJ2-7,.,TRBV20-1,SARDGPGAYEQY
TRBJ1-1,once,TRBV20-1,SVRVDENTEAF
TRBJ2-1,.,TRBV6-5,ASSYSRVGEQF
TRBJ1-2,few,TRBV12-3/TRBV12-4,ASSPASWGNGYT
TRBJ1-1,few,TRBV5-1,ASATGGTDIQNTEAF